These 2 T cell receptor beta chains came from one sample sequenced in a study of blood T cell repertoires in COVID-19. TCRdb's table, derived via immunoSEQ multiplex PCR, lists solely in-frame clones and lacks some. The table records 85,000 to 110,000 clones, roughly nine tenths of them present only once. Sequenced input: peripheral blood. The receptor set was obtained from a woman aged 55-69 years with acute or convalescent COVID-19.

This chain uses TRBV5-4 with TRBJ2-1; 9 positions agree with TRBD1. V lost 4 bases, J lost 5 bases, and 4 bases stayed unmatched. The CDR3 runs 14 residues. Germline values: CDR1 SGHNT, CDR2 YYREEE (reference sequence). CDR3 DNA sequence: TGTGCCAGCAGCCCGGGACAGGGTAACAATGAGCAGTTCTTC. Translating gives CASSPGQGNNEQFF.

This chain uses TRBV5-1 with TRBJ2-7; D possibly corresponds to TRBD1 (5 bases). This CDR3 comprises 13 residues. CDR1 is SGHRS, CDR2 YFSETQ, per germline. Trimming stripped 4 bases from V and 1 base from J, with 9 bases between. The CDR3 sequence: CASSPGASYEQYF. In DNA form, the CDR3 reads TGCGCCAGCAGCCCTGGGGCTTCCTACGAGCAGTACTTC.